This T cell receptor (beta chain) comes out of a study of T cells expressing NK-cell markers. On the study more broadly: Sorted CD3+CD56+NKG2C+, CD3+CD56+NKG2C- and CD3+CD56-NKG2C+ T cells provided the TCR beta repertoires. Serological testing identified seven of the eight sequenced donors as HCMV-seropositive and one as seronegative.

What made the TCR beta cDNA was 5'RACE template switching with UMIs. Reprocessing the 5' RACE reads, TCRdb reports a single entry for every CDR3 protein and omits DNA. The sample totals about 150,000 distinct CDR3 sequences. With respect to this clonotype: Its target is not known.

Overall study findings and caveats: More than 5 donors had dominant NKG2C+ clonotypes that comprised about 1.0-7.0% of their CD8+ T cells.

The CDR3 is 19 amino acids. This TCR came from a man aged 18 to 30 in good health. The chain has TRBV12-2 and TRBJ2-3; without DNA, the TCRdb call of TRBD2 cannot be checked. TRBV12-2 is described as a pseudogene. The source material was blood T cells: a sorted CD56 or NKG2C T cell subset, CD4+ or CD8+ T cells, or bulk PBMC T cells (not recorded which). This chain's CDR3 is CASRLVRAGGHRITDTQYF.